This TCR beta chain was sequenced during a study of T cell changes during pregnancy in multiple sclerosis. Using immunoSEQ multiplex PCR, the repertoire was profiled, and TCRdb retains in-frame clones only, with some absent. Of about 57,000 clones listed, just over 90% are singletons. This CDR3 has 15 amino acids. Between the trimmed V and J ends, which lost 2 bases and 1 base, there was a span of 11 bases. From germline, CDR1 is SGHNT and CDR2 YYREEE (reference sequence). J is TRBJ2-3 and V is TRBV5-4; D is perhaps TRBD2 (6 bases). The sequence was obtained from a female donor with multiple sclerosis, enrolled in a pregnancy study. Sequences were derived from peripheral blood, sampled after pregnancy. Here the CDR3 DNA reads TGTGCCAGCAGCTTTGGGACTTTTCGCACAGATACGCAGTATTTT. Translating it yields CASSFGTFRTDTQYF.